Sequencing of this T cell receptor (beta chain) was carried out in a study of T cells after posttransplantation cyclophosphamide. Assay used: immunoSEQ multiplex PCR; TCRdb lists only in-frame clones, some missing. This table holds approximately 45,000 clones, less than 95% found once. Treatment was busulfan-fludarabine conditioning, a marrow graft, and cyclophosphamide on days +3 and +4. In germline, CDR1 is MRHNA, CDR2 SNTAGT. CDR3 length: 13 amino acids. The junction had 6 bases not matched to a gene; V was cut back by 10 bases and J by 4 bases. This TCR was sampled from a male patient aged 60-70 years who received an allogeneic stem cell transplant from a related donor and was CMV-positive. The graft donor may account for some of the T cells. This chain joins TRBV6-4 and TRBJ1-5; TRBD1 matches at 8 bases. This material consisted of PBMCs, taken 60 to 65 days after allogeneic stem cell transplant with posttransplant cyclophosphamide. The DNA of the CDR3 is TGTGCCACCGGGACAGGAGAGAATCAGCCCCAGCATTTT. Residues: CATGTGENQPQHF.